One sample yielded the 7 T cell receptor beta chains listed below, sequenced in a study of blood T cell repertoires in COVID-19. Sequencing used immunoSEQ multiplex PCR; TCRdb keeps in-frame clones, though not all of them. Among fewer than 250,000 clones listed, more than 70% were seen once. Material for sequencing was peripheral blood. Receptor source: an older woman with acute or convalescent COVID-19.

The rearrangement uses TRBV3-1 (or the pseudogene TRBV3-2) and TRBJ2-7, with TRBD1 matching over 7 bases. The trim removed 1 base at V and 4 bases at J, leaving 10 bases unmatched. This CDR3 is built from 16 residues. In germline, CDR1 is LGHDT, CDR2 YNNKEL (reference sequence). The CDR3 DNA reads TGTGCCAGCAGCCAAGGTGCCGGCACAGGGGCGTACGAGCAGTACTTC. Translation: CASSQGAGTGAYEQYF.

The V call is TRBV7-3, the J call TRBJ1-1; weak D call: TRBD1 (6 bases). This CDR3 is 17 amino acids long. The V and J ends lost 1 base and 0 bases respectively, with 15 bases between them. The germline V gene has CDR1 SGHTA and CDR2 FQGTGA. CDR3 sequence reads: CASSLRGTGKVNTEAFF. Written as DNA, the CDR3 is TGTGCCAGCAGCTTAAGGGGCACAGGGAAAGTGAACACTGAAGCTTTCTTT.

The chain joins TRBV6-5 to TRBJ2-7; 8 bases match TRBD1. The junction had 6 bases not matched to a gene; V was cut back by 5 bases and J by 3 bases. The germline CDR1 and CDR2 sequences are MNHEY and SVGAGI. The CDR3 totals 14 residues. The CDR3 protein is CASSPGTGVYEQYF. The CDR3 region has the DNA TGTGCCAGCAGTCCCGGGACAGGCGTCTACGAGCAGTACTTC.

This rearrangement joins TRBV28 to TRBJ1-2; 7 bases line up with TRBD1. Germline CDR1 MDHEN, CDR2 SYDVKM. This CDR3 has 14 residues. V lost 6 bases to trimming and J lost 5 bases; unmatched junction nucleotides: 9. The chain's CDR3 is CASRPSLTGYGYTF. The CDR3 DNA is TGTGCCAGCAGGCCCTCCCTGACAGGGTATGGCTACACCTTC.

V is TRBV7-9 and J is TRBJ1-6; D is perhaps TRBD1 (6 bases). Germline CDR1 is SEHNR and CDR2 is FQNEAQ (reference sequence). Trimming cost V 0 bases and J 7 bases, with 7 bases left between them. The CDR3 contains 14 residues. The CDR3 bases are TGTGCCAGCAGCTTAGCCACAGGGAATTCACCCCTCCACTTT. Amino acid sequence: CASSLATGNSPLHF.

This clone occurred a few times. The rearrangement links TRBV5-6 to TRBJ2-3; 9 bases are shared with TRBD1. Trimming took 2 bases from V and 4 from J; bases not matched to a gene: 5. The CDR3 is 15 residues long. The germline CDR1 and CDR2 sequences are SGHDT and YYEEEE. The chain's CDR3 is CASSFGTGRADTQYF. CDR3 coding DNA: TGTGCCAGCAGCTTCGGGACAGGGCGGGCAGATACGCAGTATTTT.

The chain links TRBV7-2 to TRBJ2-1; TRBD2 matches at 15 bases. The CDR3 extends over 16 amino acids. V lost 5 bases and J lost 8; bases outside the gene matches: 7. Germline lookup yields CDR1 SGHTA and CDR2 FQGNSA. The CDR3 DNA sequence: TGTGCCAGCAGCCCCAGGACTAGCGGGAGGGTCCATGAGCAGTTCTTC. It translates to CASSPRTSGRVHEQFF.